This T cell receptor beta chain stems from a study of blood T cell repertoires in COVID-19 (dated by TCRdb to about 2020). Describing the broader study: Samples covering the acute and convalescent phases of COVID-19 were provided by collaborators in the United States, Italy and Spain. A de-identified subject ID, COVID-19 status, age in years and sex were almost always included in the sample metadata. The prospective study material was composed of cDNA or gDNA derived from T cells, B-cell-depleted T cells, or PBMCs. The dataset comprised deeply sampled blood TCRbeta repertoires from subjects exposed to, actively infected with, or recovered from COVID-19. Where available, HLA class I and class II types were obtained from metadata supplied by the sample provider rather than from assay-based typing. A freely available public database, intended as a resource for researchers studying the immune response to SARS-CoV-2, is where the repertoires were released. The samples were drawn from the first 160 participants of the ongoing ImmuneRACE study and from 1,254 subjects provided by 6 global collaborators.

The study at large found these results: The amount of clinical and demographic metadata varied by source and participant and was provided uncurated.

One collaborating source in Seattle enrolled patients while the patients were actively infected and followed the patients over time throughout the course of disease. Collaborating institutions collected whole blood in K2EDTA tubes following their own protocols. For TCRbeta analysis, collaborators shipped samples as frozen whole blood, isolated PBMCs, or DNA extracted from either of those sample types. The cysteine opens and the phenylalanine closes a CDR3 of 15 amino acids. The read is trimmed to its CDR3 DNA, 45 bases read in frame from base 1. Between the V and J ends, shortened by 3 bases and 5 bases respectively, the junction contains 16 bases. From a lookup of the germline V gene, CDR1 and CDR2 are SNHLY and FYNNEI. TCRbeta CDR3 regions were amplified from genomic DNA using the immunoSEQ Assay, a bias-controlled multiplex PCR. Processing in the source paper ran as follows. Within the assay, amplification of reference gene primers was used to estimate how many nucleated cells each sample contained. To quantify the absolute abundance of each unique TCRbeta CDR3 rearrangement, sequence reads were collapsed and filtered. Productive Simpson clonality was computed per sample as the square root of Simpson's diversity index over productive rearrangements. The table was pulled from immuneACCESS by TCRdb, which kept in-frame rearrangements only. Such tables lose some clones; where checked, under half of the loss comes from unresolved V genes, and the rest has no known cause. V and J calls and clone size are those listed in that table; D and trimming were worked out from the DNA. This sample holds hundreds of thousands of clones; approximately 86% were observed only once. The biggest ten clones account for around 7.4% of the sample.

Worth noting for this clone: This clone's antigen is unknown. Per-base quality was not reported, and no clone a single base away is much larger than it.

Material for sequencing was peripheral blood. Recombination linked TRBV2 to TRBJ2-5; TRBD1 is perhaps the D gene, given 5 matching bases. This receptor was identified in a woman in her fifties or sixties with COVID-19, enrolled during active disease. The nucleotides are TGTGCCAGCAGTGACCTGGGGCTCGGAGAGGAGACCCAGTACTTC. Translated, this gives CASSDLGLGEETQYF.